The 6 T cell receptor beta chains below come from one sample, sequenced in a study of T cell responses to AZD1222 COVID-19 vaccine. The repertoire was sequenced with immunoSEQ multiplex PCR; TCRdb's copy has only in-frame clones and lacks some. Of fewer than 100,000 clones listed, roughly 84% were seen once; the top ten hold 12% to 15%. The source material was peripheral blood, sampled 28 days after the second AZD1222 dose. These receptors all stem from an adult who received the AZD1222 COVID-19 vaccine.

V gene TRBV27 combines with J gene TRBJ2-2; a possible D gene is TRBD2 (5 bases). Trimming cost V 6 bases and J 7 bases, with 12 bases left between them. The germline V gene encodes CDR1 MNHEY and CDR2 SMNVEV (reference sequence). The CDR3 totals 13 residues. This CDR3 reads CASSQHGNGELFF. The CDR3 coding sequence is TGTGCCAGCAGCCAACACGGGAACGGGGAGCTGTTTTTT.

In this sample, this clone turned up a few times. V and J are TRBV12-3 or TRBV12-4 and TRBJ2-2; D is undetermined. V was shortened by 1 base and J by 6 bases, with 6 bases between the two germline ends. There are 13 residues in the CDR3. In DNA form, the CDR3 reads TGTGCCAGCAGTTTAGGGGCGGCCGGGGAGCTGTTTTTT. It specifies CASSLGAAGELFF.

The chain employs TRBV5-5 and TRBJ2-7; D gene ambiguous. Germline assignment: CDR1 SGHKS and CDR2 YYEKEE (reference sequence). The V end lost 0 bases, the J end lost 6 bases, and 4 bases lay between the germline ends. This CDR3 contains 11 residues. The CDR3 bases are TGTGCCAGCAGCTTGGTTGTCGAGCAGTACTTC. Translating gives CASSLVVEQYF.

The CDR3 DNA reads TGCGCCAGCAGCTTGGGGCTGGGGACAGCTACCTACAATGAGCAGTTCTTC. It yields the protein CASSLGLGTATYNEQFF. This chain links TRBV5-1 with TRBJ2-1; TRBD1 matches at 7 bases. The CDR3 length is 17 residues. V was clipped by 0 bases and J by 2 bases; unmatched bases: 8. The germline V gene encodes CDR1 SGHRS and CDR2 YFSETQ.

The V and J genes are TRBV11-2 and TRBJ2-5; TRBD2 might be the D (6 bases). With 5 bases removed from V and 5 bases from J, the gap between germline ends came to 24 bases. The CDR3 loop spans 17 amino acids. CDR1 is SGHAT, CDR2 FQNNGV, per germline. This chain's CDR3 is CASSPGSSGLLIETQYF. The CDR3 DNA follows: TGTGCCAGCAGCCCTGGGTCCAGCGGGTTACTCATTGAGACCCAGTACTTC.

This clone was counted only a few times. This chain joins TRBV29-1 and TRBJ1-3; the D gene is possibly TRBD1 (5 bases). From germline, CDR1 is SQVTM and CDR2 ANQGSEA. The CDR3 totals 18 residues. Between the trimmed V and J ends, which lost 4 bases and 6 bases, there was a span of 28 bases. The DNA of the CDR3 is TGCAGCGTTGCTGGCTCCGGGGGAGAAGGGTGGAATGCAAACACCATATATTTT. It yields the protein CSVAGSGGEGWNANTIYF.